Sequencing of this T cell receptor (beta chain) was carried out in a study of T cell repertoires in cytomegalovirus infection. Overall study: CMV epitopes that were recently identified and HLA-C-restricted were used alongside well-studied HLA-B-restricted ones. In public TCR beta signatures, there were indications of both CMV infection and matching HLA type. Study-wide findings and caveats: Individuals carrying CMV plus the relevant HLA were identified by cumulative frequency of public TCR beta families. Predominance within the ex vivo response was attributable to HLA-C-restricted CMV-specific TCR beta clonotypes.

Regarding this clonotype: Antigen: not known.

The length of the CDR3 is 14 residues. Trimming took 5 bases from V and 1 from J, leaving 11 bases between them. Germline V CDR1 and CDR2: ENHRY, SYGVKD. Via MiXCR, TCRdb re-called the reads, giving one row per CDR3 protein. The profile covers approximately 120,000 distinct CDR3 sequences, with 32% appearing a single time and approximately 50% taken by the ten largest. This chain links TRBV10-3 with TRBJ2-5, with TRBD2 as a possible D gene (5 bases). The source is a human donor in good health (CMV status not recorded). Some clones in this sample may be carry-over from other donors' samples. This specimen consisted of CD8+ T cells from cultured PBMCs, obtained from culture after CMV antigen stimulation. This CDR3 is CAISPQRSQETQYF. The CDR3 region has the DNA TGTGCCATCAGTCCTCAGCGGAGCCAAGAGACCCAGTACTTC.